This TCR beta chain was documented in a study of beta chain features in type 1 diabetes. Points from the study as a whole: The study found moderately but significantly shorter TCRB CDR3s in all four CD4+ subsets of Type 1 diabetes patients. PCR, the amplification step, might favor shorter templates, equally in patients and controls.

The CDR3 is 15 residues long. V lost 9 bases, J lost 0 bases, and 15 bases lay in between. Germline V CDR1 and CDR2: LGHNT, FRNRAP. Expressed TCRB transcripts were sequenced because the isolated RNA had all been reverse transcribed beforehand. TCRdb's table, derived via immunoSEQ multiplex PCR, lists solely in-frame clones and lacks some. The sample holds 250,000 to 300,000 clones, approximately 25% seen once. This clone was detected only a few times. Its antigen remains unidentified. The chain uses TRBV12-5 and TRBJ2-1; perhaps TRBD2 as D (5 bases). The sequence came from a woman younger than 45 with type 1 diabetes. The specimen was naive CD4+ T cells from blood. Written as DNA, the CDR3 is TGTGCTAGCCGAGGGCGGCAACGCTCCTACAATGAGCAGTTCTTC. Translated: CASRGRQRSYNEQFF.